This TCR beta chain was identified in a study of control samples from healthy donors and cancer patients. On this clone: Other DNA sequences in this specimen translate into the identical CDR3.

Only in-frame clones appear in the TCRdb table, and some are missing; sequencing was by immunoSEQ multiplex PCR. The sample carries hundreds of thousands of clones, 80% to 95% recorded once. The clonotype comes from a middle-aged man with head and neck cancer. Source material: PBMCs.

The CDR3 region is CASSPGSNTEAFF. Written as DNA, the CDR3 is TGTGCCAGCTCACCGGGCTCCAACACTGAAGCTTTCTTT. The chain joins TRBV18 to TRBJ1-1; no clear D gene. The CDR3 consists of 13 residues. V lost 3 bases and J lost 2, with 7 bases in between. CDR1 KGHSH and CDR2 LQKENI come from the germline V gene.